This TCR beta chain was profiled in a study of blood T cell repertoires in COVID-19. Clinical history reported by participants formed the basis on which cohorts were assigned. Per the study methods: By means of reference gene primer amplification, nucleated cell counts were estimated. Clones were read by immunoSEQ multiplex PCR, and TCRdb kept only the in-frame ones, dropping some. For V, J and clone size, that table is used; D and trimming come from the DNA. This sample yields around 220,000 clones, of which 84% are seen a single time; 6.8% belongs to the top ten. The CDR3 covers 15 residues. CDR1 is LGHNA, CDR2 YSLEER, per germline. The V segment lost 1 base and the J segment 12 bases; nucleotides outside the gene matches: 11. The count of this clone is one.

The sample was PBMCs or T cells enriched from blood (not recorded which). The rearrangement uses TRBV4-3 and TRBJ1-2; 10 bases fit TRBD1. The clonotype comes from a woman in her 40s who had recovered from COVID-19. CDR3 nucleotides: TGCGCCAGCAGCCAAGGCCTGGGGGACAGGGGAAAAGACACCTTC. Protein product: CASSQGLGDRGKDTF.